This record covers a single T cell receptor beta chain. Which antigen it targets is not known. It has no much larger one-base neighbor in the sample; base qualities were not kept. Whole blood was collected in K2EDTA tubes by collaborating institutions according to the institutions' own protocols. For TCRbeta analysis, collaborators shipped samples in one of three forms: frozen whole blood, isolated PBMCs, or DNA extracted from either of those sample types. This sample stems from a study of blood T cell repertoires in COVID-19 (dated by TCRdb to 2019 to 2021). Context from the whole study: Samples covering the acute and convalescent phases of COVID-19 were provided by collaborators in the United States, Italy and Spain. The material from the prospective study consisted of cDNA or gDNA derived from T cells, B-cell-depleted T cells, or PBMCs. The dataset comprised deeply sampled blood TCRbeta repertoires from subjects exposed to, actively infected with, or recovered from COVID-19. The repertoires were made available in a free public database intended to serve as a resource for research on the immune response to SARS-CoV-2. The samples were drawn from the first 160 participants of the ongoing ImmuneRACE study and from 950 to 1,500 subjects provided by 6 global collaborators. Sample metadata almost always included a de-identified subject ID, COVID-19 status, age in years and sex. Where available, HLA class I and class II types were taken from metadata supplied by the sample provider and were not determined by assay-based typing. The research as a whole found: How much clinical and demographic metadata was included differed by source and by participant, and the metadata was provided uncurated.

TCRbeta CDR3 regions were amplified from genomic DNA using the immunoSEQ Assay, a bias-controlled multiplex PCR. The published analysis was carried out like this. The number of nucleated cells in each sample was estimated by amplification of reference gene primers within the assay. To quantify the absolute abundance of each unique TCRbeta CDR3 rearrangement, sequence reads were collapsed and filtered. For each sample, productive Simpson clonality was calculated as the square root of Simpson's diversity index across productive rearrangements. TCRdb stores this immuneACCESS table with in-frame sequences only. Part of the clones is absent; in the studies checked, under half of the shortfall reflects unresolved V genes, and no reason is known for the rest. Clone size and V and J calls were adopted from that table, with D and trimming inferred from the DNA. In all, the sample holds approximately 70,000 clones, and 88% of those were seen once. The leading ten clones occupy roughly a fifth of the sample.

The receptor comes from a human donor in a cohort sampled during active COVID-19. The sequenced sample consisted of peripheral blood.

The DNA reads TGCGCCAGCAGTCGGGACTTACAAGAGACCCAGTACTTC. Its protein product is CASSRDLQETQYF. The rearranged chain carries TRBV10-1 and TRBJ2-5; TRBD2 is a possible D gene, resting on 6 matching bases. The cysteine opens and the phenylalanine closes a CDR3 of 13 amino acids. The kept DNA is CDR3 alone, 39 bases in frame from the first base. For CDR1 and CDR2, the germline V gene (reference sequence) lists WNHNN and SYGVQD. V is clipped by 5 bases and J by 2 bases, and the sequence between their germline boundaries is 9 bases long.